This T cell receptor (beta chain) was recovered during a study of blood T cell repertoires in COVID-19. Study-wide context: The United States, Italy and Spain provided the acute and convalescent COVID-19 samples. T cells, B-cell-depleted T cells, or PBMCs supplied cDNA or gDNA.

As originally analysed: Estimation of nucleated cell counts relied on the amplification of reference gene primers. Libraries were prepared by immunoSEQ multiplex PCR; TCRdb keeps only in-frame clonotypes and omits some of them. V and J calls and clone size are those listed in that table; D and trimming were worked out from the DNA. The sample includes around 84,000 clones, approximately 80% of them seen just once. J was trimmed by 11 bases and V by 4 bases; bases with no gene match: 6. The CDR3 sequence is 12 residues long. Germline values: CDR1 SGDLS, CDR2 YYNGEE. The chain uses TRBV9 and TRBJ1-1; 9 bases are a match to TRBD1. The sample was peripheral blood. This sequence originates from a middle-aged woman with active or convalescent COVID-19. CDR3 DNA: TGTGCCAGCAGCCCTACAGGGGGCGCGGCTTTCTTT. It translates to CASSPTGGAAFF. Full variable domain (outside the CDR3, taken from reference TRBV9 and TRBJ1-1): DSGVTQTPKHLITATGQRVTLRCSPRSGDLSVYWYQQSLDQGLQFLIQYYNGEERAKGNILERFSAQQFPDLHSELNLSSLELGDSALYFCASSPTGGAAFFGQGTRLTVV.